These 21 T cell receptor beta chains were all obtained from the same sample, sequenced in a study of T cells after yellow fever vaccination. One entry per CDR3 protein results from TCRdb running MiXCR on the 5' RACE reads. The sample includes about 350,000 distinct CDR3 sequences, roughly 8.6% of them seen just once. The input for sequencing was PBMCs, taken approximately 40 days after the first yellow fever vaccination. All receptors come from a man between 18 and 29 years old who received the YFV17D yellow fever vaccine.

This clonotype was observed at least ten times. V is TRBV5-1 and J is TRBJ2-5; possibly TRBD1 for D (5 bases). Trimming removed 0 bases from V and 0 bases from J, with 9 bases in between. Germline loops: CDR1 SGHRS, CDR2 YFSETQ. The CDR3 length is 15 residues. Here the CDR3 reads CASSLAQGNQETQYF. The CDR3 bases are TGCGCCAGCAGCTTGGCCCAGGGTAACCAAGAGACCCAGTACTTC.

This chain uses TRBV28 with TRBJ2-7; D uncertain. CDR1 is MDHEN and CDR2 is SYDVKM in the germline V gene. The CDR3 consists of 14 residues. The V gene lost 4 bases and the J gene lost 2 bases, with 12 bases spanning the gap. In nucleotides, the CDR3 is TGTGCCAGCAGTTCGCCCTCGATTACCTACGAGCAGTACGTC. The encoded protein is CASSSPSITYEQYV.

This chain uses TRBV29-1 with TRBJ2-5; TRBD1 matches at 9 bases. The ends lost 4 bases at V and 5 bases at J; junction bases unmatched: 8. CDR1 SQVTM and CDR2 ANQGSEA come from the germline V gene. The CDR3 runs to 14 residues. As DNA, the CDR3 is TGCAGCGTTGGGTGGGGACAGGGAGGGGAGACCCAGTACTTC. Protein: CSVGWGQGGETQYF. The full variable domain, rest sourced from reference TRBV29-1 and TRBJ2-5, is SAVISQKPSRDICQRGTSLTIQCQVDSQVTMMFWYRQQPGQSLTLIATANQGSEATYESGFVIDKFPISRPNLTFSTLTVSNMSPEDSSIYLCSVGWGQGGETQYFGPGTRLLVL.

This clonotype was seen many times. The rearrangement links TRBV4-3 to TRBJ1-1; D possibly corresponds to TRBD1 (6 bases). Looked up from germline, CDR1 is LGHNA and CDR2 is YSLEER. This CDR3 has 14 residues. Trimming removed 0 bases from V and 7 bases from J, with 12 bases in between. CDR3 nucleotides: TGCGCCAGCAGCCAAGATAGGGGGGCAGATGAAGCTTTCTTT. Translated: CASSQDRGADEAFF.

The chain combines TRBV7-2 with TRBJ2-7; D is perhaps TRBD1 (6 bases). V was pared by 7 bases and J by 4 bases, with 23 bases between. The CDR3 covers 16 residues. The germline gives CDR1 SGHTA, CDR2 FQGNSA. Here the CDR3 DNA reads TGTGCCAGCACTCAGGGGCCGACCCTACAATCATACGAGCAGTACTTC. It codes for CASTQGPTLQSYEQYF.

This clonotype came up a few times. This sequence joins TRBV6-5 and TRBJ1-2, with D unclear. V lost 4 bases, J lost 1 base, and 7 bases lay in between. Per germline, CDR1 MNHEY and CDR2 SVGAGI. This CDR3 has 13 amino acids. The CDR3: CASSWKNNYGYTF. As DNA, the CDR3 is TGTGCCAGCAGTTGGAAGAATAACTATGGCTACACCTTC.

The chain joins TRBV27 to TRBJ2-7; D possibly corresponds to TRBD2 (5 bases). Germline V lookup: CDR1 MNHEY, CDR2 SMNVEV (reference sequence). V was cut by 3 bases and J by 4 bases, with 13 bases left in between. The CDR3 is 14 amino acids. CDR3 protein: CASSFGSDSYEQYF. CDR3 coding DNA: TGTGCCAGCAGTTTTGGGAGCGACTCGTACGAGCAGTACTTC.

This clonotype was counted only a few times. The gene calls are TRBV7-9 and TRBJ1-2, with 9 bases matching TRBD1. V gave up 4 bases and J gave up 2 bases; unmatched junction bases: 5. The CDR3 runs to 15 residues. The germline CDR1 and CDR2 sequences are SEHNR and FQNEAQ (reference sequence). Here the CDR3 DNA reads TGTGCCAGCAGCTCGGACAGGGGAGGAAACTATGGCTACACCTTC. Amino acid sequence: CASSSDRGGNYGYTF.

The chain joins TRBV7-9 to TRBJ1-2; the D is unclear. This CDR3 has 15 residues. CDR1 and CDR2 (germline): SEHNR, FQNEAQ (reference sequence). V was cut by 7 bases and J by 8 bases, with 23 bases left in between. The DNA of the CDR3 is TGTGCCAGCATCCTTACAACGGACTCCCCCAGCGGCTACACCTTC. It translates to CASILTTDSPSGYTF. The variable domain in full, with the rest retrieved from reference TRBV7-9 and TRBJ1-2, is DTGVSQNPRHKITKRGQNVTFRCDPISEHNRLYWYRQTLGQGPEFLTYFQNEAQLEKSRLLSDRFSAERPKGSFSTLEIQRTEQGDSAMYLCASILTTDSPSGYTFGSGTRLTVV.

This clonotype has more than one count but fewer than ten. This chain links TRBV5-6 with TRBJ2-7; D is unresolved. V shed 3 bases and J shed 2 bases, with 15 bases lying between them. Germline CDR1 is SGHDT and CDR2 is YYEEEE. The CDR3 totals 15 residues. The CDR3 nucleotides are TGTGCCAGCAGCTCCACCCTTTGGGCCCCCTACGAGCAGTACGTC. Protein: CASSSTLWAPYEQYV.

The chain uses TRBV29-1 and TRBJ1-6; D is perhaps TRBD1 (6 bases). CDR3 length: 13 amino acids. CDR1 is SQVTM, CDR2 ANQGSEA, per germline. V was cut by 5 bases and J by 7 bases, with 12 bases left in between. The CDR3 DNA sequence: TGCAGCGTTCAGATACAGGGCAATTCACCCCTCCACTTT. This sequence encodes CSVQIQGNSPLHF.

This clonotype was observed a handful of times. V and J are TRBV24-1 and TRBJ1-5, with D possibly matching TRBD1 (5 bases). Per germline, CDR1 KGHDR and CDR2 SFDVKD. V was pared by 4 bases and J by 8 bases, with 14 bases between. The CDR3 totals 14 residues. The CDR3 sequence is CATSDPTGVEPQHF. The CDR3 nucleotides read TGTGCCACCAGTGACCCAACAGGTGTTGAGCCCCAGCATTTT.

The chain employs TRBV18 and TRBJ2-5; the D gene is possibly TRBD2 (6 bases). In germline, CDR1 is KGHSH, CDR2 LQKENI. This CDR3 spans 12 amino acids. V gave up 2 bases and J gave up 13 bases, with 14 bases separating them. CDR3 coding DNA: TGTGCCAGCTCACCAGCGGGGAACTCCATGTACTTC. Its protein is CASSPAGNSMYF.

Details on this clonotype: It may be a read error: a sequence one base away is much more abundant. The rearrangement uses TRBV3-1 and TRBJ2-1, with D possibly being TRBD1 (6 bases). This CDR3 contains 13 residues. Looked up from germline, CDR1 is LGHDT and CDR2 is YNNKEL (reference sequence). CDR3 sequence reads: CACSQVGAREQFF. CDR3 bases: TGTGCCTGCAGCCAAGTGGGGGCGAGGGAGCAGTTCTTC.

Of note for this clonotype: Germline is not matched at one junction end, which may reflect a read error. The V and J genes are TRBV30 and TRBJ2-1; perhaps TRBD1 as D (6 bases). Germline loops: CDR1 GTSNPN, CDR2 SVGIG (reference sequence). The CDR3 covers 11 residues. DNA of the CDR3: TGTGCCTGGAGTTCTAACAGGGTCCCTTGCTTC. Protein: CAWSSNRVPCF.

V usage is TRBV29-1 and J usage is TRBJ1-2, with D possibly matching TRBD1 (5 bases). V lost 2 bases and J 5 bases, leaving 18 bases between the germline ends. The CDR3 runs to 15 residues. CDR1 and CDR2 (germline): SQVTM, ANQGSEA. In DNA, the CDR3 is TGCAGCGTTGAAACCGGGACGGATCCGCCATATGGCTACACCTTC. This codes for CSVETGTDPPYGYTF.

The V call is TRBV5-1, the J call TRBJ1-6; no clear D. The CDR3 is 16 amino acids. In germline, CDR1 is SGHRS, CDR2 YFSETQ. V was trimmed by 3 bases and J by 5 bases, leaving 15 bases between them. This CDR3 reads CASSYILLGNNSPLHF. CDR3 in DNA: TGCGCCAGCAGCTATATCCTCCTCGGTAATAATTCACCCCTCCACTTT.

Ten or more counts support this clonotype. V usage is TRBV5-6 and J usage is TRBJ2-5, with 11 positions matching TRBD2. Germline CDR1 and CDR2: SGHDT and YYEEEE. Unmatched junction bases numbered 10, after V lost 5 bases and J lost 7 bases. CDR3 size: 15 residues. Here the CDR3 DNA reads TGTGCCAGCAGGTCAACTAGCGGGGGCTGGGGGACCCAGTACTTC. Its translation is CASRSTSGGWGTQYF.

The V and J genes are TRBV4-1 and TRBJ2-3; 11 bases match TRBD1. This CDR3 is built from 15 residues. Germline V lookup: CDR1 MGHRA, CDR2 YSYEKL. Unmatched junction bases numbered 3, after V lost 4 bases and J lost 3 bases. CDR3 DNA: TGCGCCAGCAGCCGGACAGGGGGCGCAACAGATACGCAGTATTTT. This encodes CASSRTGGATDTQYF.

The chain employs TRBV29-1 and TRBJ2-7, with D possibly TRBD2 on 5 matching bases. Trimming stripped 4 bases from V and 3 bases from J, with 10 bases between. Per germline, CDR1 SQVTM and CDR2 ANQGSEA. CDR3 length: 12 amino acids. The CDR3 bases are TGCAGCGTTGTCGGGAAAGACTACGAGCAGTACGTC. This translates into CSVVGKDYEQYV.

The table lists this clonotype with many counts. The chain recombines TRBV4-1 with TRBJ1-6; possible D gene TRBD1, 5 bases. V was clipped by 1 base and J by 10 bases, with 17 bases between them. This CDR3 contains 16 residues. Germline assignment: CDR1 MGHRA and CDR2 YSYEKL. This CDR3 reads CASSQVFAGRVSPLHF. Written as DNA, the CDR3 is TGCGCCAGCAGCCAAGTATTCGCGGGCAGGGTATCACCCCTCCACTTT.